A selection of T cell receptor beta chains follows, all from one sample in a study of CXCR3-negative and CXCR3-positive naive CD8 T cells. TCRdb reprocessed the 5' RACE reads, with one entry per CDR3 protein and no DNA. The table lists 70,000 to 95,000 distinct CDR3 sequences. Sequencing was performed on naive CXCR3- CD8+ T cells from blood. The receptor source for this set is a human donor in good health. Some clones in this sample may be carry-over from other donors' samples. Each CDR3 is given with its conserved first and last residue.

>TRBV7-9|TRBJ2-1
CASTLGLADEQFF
>TRBV24-1|TRBJ2-1
CATSDSAGRSYNEQFF
>TRBV12-3/TRBV12-4|TRBJ2-7
CASSMTGLAGPYEQYF
>TRBV3-1|TRBJ1-4
CASSQRSLNEKLFF
>TRBV7-3|TRBJ2-1
CASSPGVGSYNEQFF
>TRBV5-6|TRBJ2-1
CASSSGQDYNEQFF
>TRBV28|TRBJ1-2
CASSPLYGYTF
>TRBV12-3/TRBV12-4|TRBJ1-1
CASTGQGDTEAFF
>TRBV27|TRBJ2-3
CASSLLDGDTQYF
>TRBV11-2|TRBJ2-7
CASSPSRPSGIYEQYF
>TRBV20-1|TRBJ1-1
CSASRVIGTEAFF
>TRBV19|TRBJ2-1
CASSIAVIDEQFF
>TRBV29-1|TRBJ2-1
CSVEAGVWGNEQFF
>TRBV2|TRBJ2-1
CASSDAGRGEQFF
>TRBV28|TRBJ1-1
CASRIKINPTEAFF
>TRBV28|TRBJ2-7
CASALADDEQYF
>TRBV2|TRBJ2-7
CASSEGDTTYEQYF
>TRBV12-3/TRBV12-4|TRBJ2-1
CASSTRGGSEQFF
>TRBV29-1|TRBJ2-5
CSVEGGGLVGETQYF
>TRBV7-6|TRBJ2-7
CASSPGGGGAYEQYF
>TRBV5-6|TRBJ2-1
CASSLGAGGLNEQFF
>TRBV5-1|TRBJ2-7
CASSQLPGQEQYF
>TRBV4-1|TRBJ1-6
CASSQPTGVLGSPLHF
>TRBV24-1|TRBJ2-3
CATSEWVTDTQYF
>TRBV14|TRBJ1-4
CASSLSRGQEEKLFF
>TRBV29-1|TRBJ2-5
CSVEDGGEQETQYF
>TRBV7-6|TRBJ2-5
CASRKQGGQETQYF
>TRBV28|TRBJ2-1
CASSLDEFLSEQFF
>TRBV6-5|TRBJ2-1
CASRRASGSYNEQFF
>TRBV28|TRBJ2-3
CASSPQGSRTDTQYF
>TRBV28|TRBJ1-5
CASSPGVYRQGNQPQHF
>TRBV11-2|TRBJ1-4
CASSLNGALEEKLFF
>TRBV28|TRBJ2-7
CASSYLAGGPDQSYEQYF
>TRBV28|TRBJ2-1
CASSFGPYNEQFF
>TRBV29-1|TRBJ2-1
CSVGDRLAGGPGSPYNEQFF
>TRBV7-9|TRBJ1-1
CASSPPPGTATTEAFF
>TRBV28|TRBJ2-3
CASTPPGGAGTDTQYF
>TRBV7-9|TRBJ2-7
CASSSQVPGSSYEQYF
>TRBV20-1|TRBJ1-6
CSAEDRAQTRSPLHF
>TRBV18|TRBJ1-4
CASSVAVTNEKLFF
>TRBV5-1|TRBJ2-7
CASSIGTSGKGEQYF
>TRBV4-2|TRBJ2-1
CASSQEGGAYNEQFF
>TRBV19|TRBJ2-7
CASSIARGTYEQYF
>TRBV10-3|TRBJ2-1
CAIRGIGVNEQFF
>TRBV19|TRBJ2-1
CASSILAGGPEQFF
>TRBV11-2|TRBJ2-2
CASSLVSYNTGELFF
>TRBV4-3|TRBJ2-7
CASSQGDRSSYEQYF
>TRBV7-8|TRBJ1-4
CASSSDRVGIEKLFF
>TRBV19|TRBJ2-7
CASSPLLGYEQYF
>TRBV13|TRBJ1-2
CASSLGAAYGYTF
>TRBV6-1|TRBJ2-5
CASSDGRGVETQYF
>TRBV12-3/TRBV12-4|TRBJ2-1
CASGTSWDDEQFF
>TRBV28|TRBJ2-2
CASSFRGRRVGELFF
>TRBV27|TRBJ2-2
CASSGGWWLAGSTGELFF
>TRBV7-6|TRBJ2-1
CASSNPGGDEQFF
>TRBV28|TRBJ2-7
CASRLGAGLYEQYF
>TRBV20-1|TRBJ2-7
CSARDRGREQYF
>TRBV7-9|TRBJ1-2
CASSWYHEGGEDGYTF
>TRBV5-1|TRBJ1-2
CASSLAEDRFNYGYTF
>TRBV6-2/TRBV6-3|TRBJ2-7
CASSYTPTGAVTYEQYF